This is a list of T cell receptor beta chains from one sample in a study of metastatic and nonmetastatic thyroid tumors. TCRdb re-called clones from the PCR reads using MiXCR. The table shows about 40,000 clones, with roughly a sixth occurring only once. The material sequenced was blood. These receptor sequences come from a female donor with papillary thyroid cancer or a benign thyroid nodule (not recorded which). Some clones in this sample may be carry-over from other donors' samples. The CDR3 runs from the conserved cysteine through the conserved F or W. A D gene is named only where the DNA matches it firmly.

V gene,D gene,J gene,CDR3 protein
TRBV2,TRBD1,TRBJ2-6,CASNGQGASGANVLTF
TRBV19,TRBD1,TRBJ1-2,CASSMWTGAYGYTF
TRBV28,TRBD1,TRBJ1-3,CASIGTGLSGNTIYF
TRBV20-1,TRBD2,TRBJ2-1,CSAPGLAGSNEQFF
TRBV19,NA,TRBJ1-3,CASSTDRSSGSTIYF
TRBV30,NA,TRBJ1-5,CAWKGDGNQPQHF
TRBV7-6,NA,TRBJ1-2,CASSLGPGSSYGYTF
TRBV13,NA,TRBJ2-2,CASSTGQLTNTGELFF
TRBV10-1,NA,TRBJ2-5,CASSELQGGETQYF
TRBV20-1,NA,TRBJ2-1,CSARRQGEQFF
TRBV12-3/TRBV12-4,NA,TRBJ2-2,CAGRLGGTGELFF
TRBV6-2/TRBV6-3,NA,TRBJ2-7,CASSYVAQGPYEQYF
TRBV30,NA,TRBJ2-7,CAWSVPGSYEQYF
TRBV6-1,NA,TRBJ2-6,CASSEATGRTSWANVLTF
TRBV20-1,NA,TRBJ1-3,CSARRQSSGNTIYF
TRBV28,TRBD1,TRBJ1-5,CAGSKQGNQPQHF
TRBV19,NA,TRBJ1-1,CASSPSTVGNTEAFF
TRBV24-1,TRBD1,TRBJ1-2,CATSDLTGGAYTF
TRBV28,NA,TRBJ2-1,CASSWGSTYNEQFF
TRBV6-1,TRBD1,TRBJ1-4,CASSAAGQVPGKLFF
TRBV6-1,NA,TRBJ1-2,CASSPDRYRANSYGYTF
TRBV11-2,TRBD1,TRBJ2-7,CASVSQGLYEQYF
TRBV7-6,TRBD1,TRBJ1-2,CASSLTAGGWGYTF
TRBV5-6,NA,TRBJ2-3,CASSGSGGADTQYF
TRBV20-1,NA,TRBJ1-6,CSARTEVNSPLHF
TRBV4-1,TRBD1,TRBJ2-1,CASSQGTGDNEQFF
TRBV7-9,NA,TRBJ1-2,CASSPRLEGGYVYTF
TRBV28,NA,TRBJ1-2,CASSRTVPSLYGYTF